This T cell receptor (beta chain) was recovered during a study of cytomegalovirus exposure and HLA in healthy donors. Background on the study: HLA-typed donors were the source of approximately 85 million unique TCRs, which an early data release held.

Use of 60 Vbeta and 13 Jbeta primers characterized the PCR. Sequencing used immunoSEQ multiplex PCR; TCRdb keeps in-frame clones, though not all of them. The sample records 100,000 to 130,000 clones, 70% to 80% being singletons. Study observations and caveats: In a later analysis, parvovirus B19, influenza, CMV and Epstein-Barr virus appeared linked to several top co-occurrence clusters. In vitro work confirmed that a few CMV-associated chains recognize CMV antigens. Reportedly, TCR beta sequences accurately predicted HLA-A and HLA-B alleles in most subjects.

Germline V gene data show CDR1 as SNHLY and CDR2 as FYNNEI. The V end lost 0 bases, the J end lost 5 bases, and 19 bases lay between the germline ends. The CDR3 totals 17 residues. Details on this clone: Its antigen is still unknown.

This clonotype originated in a man younger than 35 in good health and CMV-seronegative. The V gene is TRBV2, the J gene TRBJ2-5, with D tentatively TRBD1 (6 bases). Sequencing was done on a sample of PBMCs. CDR3: CASSEARATLTGETQYF. The CDR3 DNA is TGTGCCAGCAGTGAAGCGCGGGCGACCCTAACAGGGGAGACCCAGTACTTC.